The 22 T cell receptor beta chains below were found in one sample sequenced in a study of spatial heterogeneity in lung cancer. As for time point: sample taken at primary tumor resection. TCRdb reprocessed the 5' RACE reads via MiXCR and lists one record per CDR3 protein. This table holds approximately 7,800 distinct CDR3 sequences, approximately 8% found once. Whole-study findings and limits: Counts of expanded alpha and beta TCRs within tumors tracked the tumor nonsynonymous mutation count.

Their cognate antigens are unknown. The source was lung tumor tissue, collected at surgery. The receptor source for this set is a male donor with early-stage non-small cell lung cancer.

This clonotype counts as medium-sized. This chain joins TRBV20-1 and TRBJ2-7; no clear D. Trimming pared 3 bases from V and 2 bases from J, leaving 11 bases between. This CDR3 is 13 amino acids long. Germline V gives CDR1 DFQATT, CDR2 SNEGSKA (reference sequence). Written as DNA, the CDR3 is TGCAGTGCTAGTTCTCAGGTTACCTACGAGCAGTACTTC. It encodes CSASSQVTYEQYF.

This clonotype was counted only a few times. The chain employs TRBV6-2 or TRBV6-3 and TRBJ2-3; 9 positions match TRBD1. The CDR3 is 16 amino acids. The germline V gene has CDR1 MNHEY and CDR2 SVGEGT. The V segment lost 0 bases and the J segment 3 bases; nucleotides outside the gene matches: 4. The CDR3 protein is CASSYSGTGRTDTQYF. CDR3 coding DNA: TGTGCCAGCAGTTACTCCGGGACAGGGAGAACAGATACGCAGTATTTT.

This clonotype has ten or more counts. The rearrangement uses TRBV6-1 and TRBJ1-1; D remains unclear. Trimming left V 7 bases short and J 8 bases short, with 14 bases between. This CDR3 is 12 amino acids long. Germline V gives CDR1 MNHNS, CDR2 SASEGT. The CDR3 reads CASTLTYDEAFF. CDR3 sequence (DNA): TGTGCCAGCACCCTTACATACGACGAAGCTTTCTTT.

This clonotype is categorized as medium-sized (0.01 to 0.1%). The V gene is TRBV20-1, the J gene TRBJ1-2; D remains unclear. Germline V gene data show CDR1 as DFQATT and CDR2 as SNEGSKA (reference sequence). Deletions cut 2 bases from V and 2 bases from J, with 3 bases between. CDR3 length equals 11 residues. The CDR3 is CSARRNYGYTF. As DNA, the CDR3 is TGCAGTGCTAGACGGAACTATGGCTACACCTTC.

This clonotype is deemed medium-sized. The chain has TRBV7-9 and TRBJ2-5; D remains ambiguous. Trimming shortened V by 0 bases and J by 4 bases, and 3 bases separated the two germline ends. Germline CDR1 and CDR2: SEHNR and FQNEAQ (reference sequence). The CDR3 is 12 residues long. CDR3 amino acids: CASSLARETQYF. CDR3 coding DNA: TGTGCCAGCAGCTTAGCGCGAGAGACCCAGTACTTC.

V usage is TRBV4-1 and J usage is TRBJ2-3; D is undetermined. Per germline, CDR1 MGHRA and CDR2 YSYEKL. The V and J ends lost 1 base and 5 bases respectively, with 13 bases between them. This CDR3 is built from 15 residues. For the CDR3, the DNA is TGCGCCAGCAGCCAAGGCCAGGACCCTGGAGATACGCAGTATTTT. It codes for CASSQGQDPGDTQYF.

This clonotype is categorized as medium-sized (0.01 to 0.1%). The chain carries TRBV7-8 and TRBJ1-1; 7 nucleotides match TRBD1. The CDR3 covers 14 residues. Germline V gene sequence: CDR1 SGHVS, CDR2 FQNEAQ. J gave up 10 bases and V 1 base, and 9 bases lay outside the gene matches. CDR3 sequence: CASSLGGTVPRAFF. The CDR3 DNA reads TGTGCCAGCAGCTTAGGGGGGACAGTTCCTCGAGCTTTCTTT.

Relative to its sample, this clonotype is medium-sized. This chain connects TRBV7-9 to TRBJ2-1; possibly TRBD2 for D (6 bases). Germline CDR1 is SEHNR and CDR2 is FQNEAQ (reference sequence). Trimming removed 11 bases from V and 7 bases from J, with 12 bases in between. The CDR3 is made up of 11 amino acids. The CDR3: CAWRAANEQFF. DNA for the CDR3: TGTGCCTGGAGGGCGGCGAATGAGCAGTTCTTC.

This clonotype is labeled as medium-sized. This rearrangement joins TRBV15 to TRBJ2-7; 7 nucleotides align to TRBD1. Germline V gene data show CDR1 as LNHNV and CDR2 as YYDKDF (reference sequence). Losses at the gene ends were 5 bases for V and 0 bases for J; bases not matched to a gene: 4. The CDR3 is 14 amino acids. In DNA, the CDR3 is TGTGCCACCAGCCCACGGACAGGCTCCTACGAGCAGTACTTC. Translation gives CATSPRTGSYEQYF.

This clonotype is medium-sized (0.01 to 0.1%) by share. This chain joins TRBV12-3 or TRBV12-4 and TRBJ2-4; D is ambiguous. CDR3 size: 14 residues. Trimming stripped 7 bases from V and 6 bases from J, with 16 bases between. The CDR3 loop reads CASTFLSVGNIQYF. The CDR3 bases are TGTGCCAGCACCTTCCTTTCGGTTGGAAACATTCAGTACTTC.

The CDR3 nucleotides are TGTGCCAGCAGCCTACCCGCGGGGGATGAGCAGTTCTTC. Its translation is CASSLPAGDEQFF. This sequence joins TRBV5-4 and TRBJ2-1; 7 positions match TRBD2. CDR1 and CDR2 from the germline V gene are SGHNT and YYREEE (reference sequence). V trimming: 4 bases; J trimming: 8 bases; junction bases outside the gene matches: 6. The CDR3 extends over 13 amino acids.

The chain is built from TRBV20-1 and TRBJ2-7; possible D gene TRBD2, 5 bases. Germline V gene lookup returns CDR1 DFQATT and CDR2 SNEGSKA (reference sequence). Trimming left V 0 bases short and J 2 bases short, with 11 bases between. This CDR3 region has 14 residues. The CDR3 sequence is CSARDEGPAYEQYF. The CDR3 region has the DNA TGCAGTGCTAGAGATGAGGGTCCCGCCTACGAGCAGTACTTC.

In its sample, this clonotype is medium-sized. The gene calls are TRBV7-6 and TRBJ1-5, with 10 bases matching TRBD1. This CDR3 contains 19 residues. V gave up 2 bases and J gave up 1 base; unmatched junction bases: 11. Looked up from germline, CDR1 is SGHVS and CDR2 is FNYEAQ. CDR3 loop: CASSLNRDRGGKSNQPQHF. Written as DNA, the CDR3 is TGTGCCAGCAGCTTAAACAGGGACAGGGGAGGAAAAAGCAATCAGCCCCAGCATTTT.

This clonotype counts as medium-sized. V is TRBV7-8 and J is TRBJ2-1; TRBD1 aligns across 7 bases. Germline loops: CDR1 SGHVS, CDR2 FQNEAQ. V trimming: 5 bases; J trimming: 2 bases; junction bases outside the gene matches: 9. The CDR3 extends over 16 amino acids. In DNA form, the CDR3 reads TGTGCCAGCAGCGCTAGACAGGGTAACACCTACAATGAGCAGTTCTTC. Residues: CASSARQGNTYNEQFF.

Within the sample, this clonotype is medium-sized (0.01 to 0.1%). V usage is TRBV24-1 and J usage is TRBJ2-5; unclear D gene. There are 12 residues in the CDR3. The V gene's germline CDR1 is KGHDR and CDR2 SFDVKD. The germline V and J ends were trimmed by 0 bases and 5 bases, with 3 bases remaining between them. This chain's CDR3 is CATSDLTETQYF. CDR3 DNA sequence: TGTGCCACCAGTGATTTGACCGAGACCCAGTACTTC.

This clonotype is labeled medium-sized. This chain joins TRBV28 and TRBJ1-1; no firm D call. Trimming cost V 0 bases and J 1 base, with 6 bases left between them. This CDR3 has 14 residues. CDR1 MDHEN and CDR2 SYDVKM come from the germline V gene. Written as DNA, the CDR3 is TGTGCCAGCAGTTTATGGGAGGGGAACACTGAAGCTTTCTTT. Translated: CASSLWEGNTEAFF.

This clonotype was recorded many times. This sequence joins TRBV24-1 and TRBJ2-3, with 9 positions matching TRBD2. Trimming cost V 5 bases and J 0 bases; bases outside gene matches: 8. The CDR3 consists of 17 residues. Germline lookup yields CDR1 KGHDR and CDR2 SFDVKD. CDR3 sequence: CATSAPTSGGSTDTQYF. The CDR3 DNA reads TGTGCCACCAGTGCCCCGACTAGCGGAGGTAGCACAGATACGCAGTATTTT.

In this sample, this clonotype turned up a few times. V is TRBV10-3 and J is TRBJ1-1, with TRBD1 matching 7 bases. Germline V lookup: CDR1 ENHRY, CDR2 SYGVKD. The CDR3 is 12 residues long. The V gene end was trimmed by 0 bases and the J gene end by 8 bases; junction bases not matched to a gene: 0. CDR3 sequence reads: CAISESRGEAFF. CDR3 sequence (DNA): TGTGCCATCAGTGAGTCCAGGGGGGAAGCTTTCTTT.

By its share, this clonotype is medium-sized. The chain uses TRBV27 and TRBJ2-5; no clear D gene. The CDR3 consists of 13 residues. The V end was cut by 3 bases, the J end by 5 bases, with 10 bases between. The V gene's germline CDR1 is MNHEY and CDR2 SMNVEV (reference sequence). CDR3 nucleotide sequence: TGTGCCAGCAGTTTTACACCGTCGGAGACCCAGTACTTC. This sequence encodes CASSFTPSETQYF.

This clonotype was counted ten times or more. The V and J genes are TRBV28 and TRBJ1-1; no firm D call. Looked up from germline, CDR1 is MDHEN and CDR2 is SYDVKM. The V end lost 8 bases, the J end lost 4 bases, and 14 bases lay between the germline ends. The CDR3 spans 13 residues. The CDR3 DNA reads TGTGCCAGCGCCCTCCTCCGGGTCACTGAAGCTTTCTTT. This sequence encodes CASALLRVTEAFF.

Judged by abundance, this clonotype is medium-sized. This chain uses TRBV20-1 with TRBJ2-7; 10 bases agree with TRBD2. CDR3 length: 12 amino acids. CDR1 is DFQATT, CDR2 SNEGSKA, per germline (reference sequence). V lost 6 bases and J lost 3; bases outside the gene matches: 2. CDR3 region: CSALAGVYEQYF. CDR3 bases: TGCAGTGCCCTAGCGGGAGTCTACGAGCAGTACTTC.

In its sample, this clonotype ranks as medium-sized. The V call is TRBV7-2, the J call TRBJ2-1; TRBD2 agrees at 7 bases. The CDR3 sequence is 15 residues long. Germline values: CDR1 SGHTA, CDR2 FQGNSA. The V and J ends lost 3 bases and 5 bases, in that order; junction bases with no gene match: 7. The CDR3 spells CASSFQAGYNNEQFF. The CDR3 bases are TGTGCCAGCAGCTTCCAAGCGGGGTACAACAATGAGCAGTTCTTC.